What follows describes a single TCR beta chain. Its antigen is unknown. This sample was taken from a study of beta chain features in type 1 diabetes. Isolated RNA was reverse transcribed in full, so expressed TCRB transcripts were sequenced. Stem cell-like memory T cell samples came in at an average of about 1 million reads. The repertoire was sequenced with immunoSEQ multiplex PCR; TCRdb's copy has only in-frame clones and lacks some. This sample carries over 100,000 clones, approximately 37% of them seen once, and the ten largest clones take around 0.07%. This CDR3 comprises 15 residues. Germline loops: CDR1 GTSNPN, CDR2 SVGIG (reference sequence). The V and J ends lost 3 bases and 2 bases, in that order; junction bases with no gene match: 8. The study's findings and limits: Patients with type 1 diabetes showed fewer VDJ junction insertions and more deletions. Shortening that was moderate but significant affected the TCRB CDR3s of Type 1 diabetes patients in all four CD4+ subsets.

This TCR derives from a woman younger than 30 in good health. Sequencing was done on a sample of stem cell memory CD4+ T cells from blood. The gene calls are TRBV30 and TRBJ2-7, with 9 bases fitting TRBD1. The CDR3 loop reads CAWSADRGIPYEQYF. The CDR3 DNA follows: TGTGCCTGGAGCGCTGACAGGGGGATTCCCTACGAGCAGTACTTC. Full variable domain (remainder filled in from reference TRBV30 and TRBJ2-7): SQTIHQWPATLVQPVGSPLSLECTVEGTSNPNLYWYRQAAGRGLQLLFYSVGIGQISSEVPQNLSASRPQDRQFILSSKKLLLSDSGFYLCAWSADRGIPYEQYFGPGTRLTVT.